This TCR beta chain was profiled in a study of blood T cell repertoires in COVID-19. Overall study: Sample material is recorded as cDNA or gDNA derived from T cells, B-cell-depleted T cells, or PBMCs.

Sequencing was performed with immunoSEQ multiplex PCR; in TCRdb, only in-frame clones are kept and a portion is missing. The profile covers approximately 130,000 clones, with around 83% appearing a single time and 5.9% taken by the ten largest. This CDR3 has 16 amino acids. Germline V gene lookup returns CDR1 KGHSH and CDR2 LQKENI. V was cut by 1 base and J by 1 base, with 10 bases left in between. The TCR was taken from a man at least 80 years old with active or convalescent COVID-19. The genes are TRBV18 and TRBJ2-2; a possible D gene is TRBD2 (6 bases). Source material: peripheral blood. The CDR3 sequence: CASSPRSGENTGELFF. In DNA form, the CDR3 reads TGTGCCAGCTCACCACGTTCGGGAGAGAACACCGGGGAGCTGTTTTTT.